A selection of T cell receptor beta chains follows, all from one sample in a study of response to subunit inactivated influenza vaccine. TCRdb ran MiXCR on the RT-PCR reads and lists one entry per CDR3 protein. The table records hundreds of thousands of distinct CDR3 sequences, roughly 12% of them present only once. The sample was also linked to a second study, of T cells expressing NK-cell markers.

The sample was PBMCs from blood, taken on the day of vaccination. These receptors came from a middle-aged man who received an inactivated influenza vaccine. The CDR3 runs from the conserved cysteine through the conserved F or W. The D gene is left open where the match is weak. The size of a clone is reported for some rows only, either as once, few or many, or as a class for expanded clones.

v_gene	j_gene	d_gene	abundance	CDR3aa	CDR3nt
TRBV14	TRBJ1-6	NA	many	CASSQADRYRSPLHF	TGTGCCAGCAGCCAAGCGGACAGATATCGTTCACCCCTCCACTTT
TRBV29-1	TRBJ2-1	NA	NA	CSVEDGRDWRSSYNEQFF	TGCAGCGTTGAAGATGGACGGGACTGGAGGAGCTCCTACAATGAGCAGTTCTTC
TRBV12-3/TRBV12-4	TRBJ2-7	NA	NA	CASSSGTALSYEQYF	TGTGCCAGCAGCAGCGGGACAGCACTTTCCTACGAGCAGTACTTC
TRBV19	TRBJ1-6	TRBD1	few	CASRGQHISPLHF	TGTGCCAGTAGGGGACAGCACATTTCACCCCTCCACTTT
TRBV20-1	TRBJ2-3	NA	few	CSATRPRGSPDTQYF	TGCAGTGCCACAAGGCCACGGGGGTCCCCAGATACGCAGTATTTT
TRBV10-2	TRBJ2-3	NA	NA	CASSVFEGLRPNTQYF	TGCGCCAGCAGCGTCTTTGAGGGACTCCGCCCAAATACGCAGTATTTT
TRBV29-1	TRBJ2-6	NA	few	CSASASSGANVLTF	TGCAGCGCTTCTGCGAGCTCTGGGGCCAACGTCCTGACTTTC
TRBV9	TRBJ2-7	TRBD1	NA	CASSGRTGDYEQYF	TGTGCCAGCAGCGGGCGGACAGGGGATTACGAGCAGTACTTC
TRBV7-9	TRBJ1-1	NA	many	CASSLRDKKEAFF	TGTGCCAGCAGCTTAAGGGACAAGAAGGAAGCTTTCTTT
TRBV29-1	TRBJ2-7	NA	few	CSVEGTDTEQYF	TGCAGCGTTGAAGGGACAGATACCGAGCAGTACTTC
TRBV11-1	TRBJ2-3	TRBD2	few	CASSEAASGYSTDTQYF	TGTGCCAGCAGCGAAGCGGCTAGCGGGTATAGCACAGATACGCAGTATTTT
TRBV5-1	TRBJ1-2	NA	few	CASSPTPSEHYGYTF	TGCGCCAGCAGCCCGACCCCTTCGGAACACTATGGCTACACCTTC
TRBV20-1	TRBJ2-3	TRBD2	few	CSARERLAGQTTDTQYF	TGCAGTGCTAGAGAGAGACTAGCGGGGCAGACCACAGATACGCAGTATTTT
TRBV4-2	TRBJ2-7	TRBD2	NA	CASSQGISGRYEQYF	TGTGCCAGCAGCCAAGGGATTAGCGGGAGATACGAGCAGTACTTC
TRBV6-1	TRBJ1-1	NA	NA	CASSEEQGLKAFF	TGTGCCAGCAGTGAAGAACAGGGACTGAAAGCTTTCTTT
TRBV5-5	TRBJ2-5	NA	many	CASSFRNGQETQYF	TGTGCCAGCAGCTTCAGGAACGGCCAAGAGACCCAGTACTTC
TRBV11-2	TRBJ2-2	TRBD2	few	CASSLSRLAPTGELFF	TGTGCCAGCAGCCTTTCTAGACTAGCGCCCACCGGGGAGCTGTTTTTT
TRBV20-1	TRBJ2-7	NA	NA	CSARGTQGIRGEQYF	TGCAGTGCTAGAGGGACCCAGGGTATAAGGGGCGAGCAGTACTTC
TRBV20-1	TRBJ2-2	NA	few	CSAKDWISVTNTGELFF	TGCAGTGCTAAGGACTGGATTAGCGTGACGAACACCGGGGAGCTGTTTTTT
TRBV9	TRBJ2-7	TRBD2	NA	CASSVASGGPYEQYF	TGTGCCAGCAGCGTAGCGTCGGGGGGGCCCTACGAGCAGTACTTC
TRBV19	TRBJ2-5	TRBD2	NA	CASSGRLAGFQETQYF	TGTGCCAGTAGTGGGCGACTAGCGGGCTTCCAAGAGACCCAGTACTTC
TRBV29-1	TRBJ2-5	NA	few	CSVEVQGSRQETQYF	TGCAGCGTTGAAGTCCAGGGGTCGCGGCAAGAGACCCAGTACTTC
TRBV28	TRBJ1-2	TRBD1	NA	CASSPQGFADF	TGTGCCAGCAGCCCACAGGGGTTCGCGGATTTC
TRBV7-9	TRBJ2-1	NA	many	CASSLSFQYNEQFF	TGTGCCAGCAGCTTATCTTTCCAGTACAATGAGCAGTTCTTC
TRBV2	TRBJ2-5	NA	NA	CASSVWFGQGSQETQYF	TGTGCCAGCAGTGTTTGGTTCGGGCAGGGTTCCCAAGAGACCCAGTACTTC
TRBV6-1	TRBJ2-1	TRBD2	many	CASSEGGGQFF	TGTGCCAGCAGTGAAGGCGGGGGGCAGTTCTTC
TRBV9	TRBJ2-1	TRBD2	NA	CASSVGSSGSTEQFF	TGTGCCAGCAGCGTAGGGTCTAGCGGGAGTACTGAGCAGTTCTTC
TRBV20-1	TRBJ2-4	NA	NA	CSPLRRGWNIQYF	TGCAGTCCCCTTCGGAGGGGGTGGAACATTCAGTACTTC
TRBV18	TRBJ2-2	NA	many	CASSTGELSTGELFF	TGTGCCAGCTCAACCGGGGAACTAAGCACCGGGGAGCTGTTTTTT
TRBV28	TRBJ2-3	TRBD2	many	CATGDGGGLPDTQYF	TGTGCCACCGGAGACGGGGGGGGGCTTCCAGATACGCAGTATTTT
TRBV7-2	TRBJ2-7	NA	NA	CASSLYHDSYEQYF	TGTGCCAGCAGCTTATACCACGATAGCTACGAGCAGTACTTC